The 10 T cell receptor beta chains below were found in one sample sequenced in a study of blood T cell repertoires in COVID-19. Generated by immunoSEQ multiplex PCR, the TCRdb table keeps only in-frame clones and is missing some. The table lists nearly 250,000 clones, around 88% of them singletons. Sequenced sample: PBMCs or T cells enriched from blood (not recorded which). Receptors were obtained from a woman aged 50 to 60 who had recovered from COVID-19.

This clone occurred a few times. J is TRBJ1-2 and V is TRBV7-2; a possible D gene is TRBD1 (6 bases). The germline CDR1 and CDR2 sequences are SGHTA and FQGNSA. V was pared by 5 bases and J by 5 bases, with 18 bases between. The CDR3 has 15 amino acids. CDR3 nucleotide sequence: TGTGCCAGCAGCCCGCGCGCCGGACAGCTATATGGCTACACCTTC. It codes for CASSPRAGQLYGYTF. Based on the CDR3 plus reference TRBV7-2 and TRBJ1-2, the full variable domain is GAGVSQSPSNKVTEKGKDVELRCDPISGHTALYWYRQSLGQGLEFLIYFQGNSAPDKSGLPSDRFSAERTGGSVSTLTIQRTQQEDSAVYLCASSPRAGQLYGYTFGSGTRLTVV.

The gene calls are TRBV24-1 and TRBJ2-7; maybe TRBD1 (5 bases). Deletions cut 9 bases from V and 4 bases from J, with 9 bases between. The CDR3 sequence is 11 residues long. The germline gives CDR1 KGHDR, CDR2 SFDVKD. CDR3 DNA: TGTGCCACCCTTCGACAGTACGAGCAGTACTTC. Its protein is CATLRQYEQYF.

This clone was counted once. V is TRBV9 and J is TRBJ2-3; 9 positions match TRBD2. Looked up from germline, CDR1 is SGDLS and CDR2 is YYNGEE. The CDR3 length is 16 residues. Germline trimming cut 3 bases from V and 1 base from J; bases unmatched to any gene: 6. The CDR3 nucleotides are TGTGCCAGCAGCGGACACCGGACTAGCGGCACAGATACGCAGTATTTT. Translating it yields CASSGHRTSGTDTQYF.

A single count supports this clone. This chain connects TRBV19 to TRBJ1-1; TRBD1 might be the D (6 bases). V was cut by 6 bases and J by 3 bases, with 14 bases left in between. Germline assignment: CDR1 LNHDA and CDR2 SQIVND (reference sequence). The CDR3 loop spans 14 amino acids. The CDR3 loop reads CASRDRRRDTEAFF. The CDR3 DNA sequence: TGTGCCAGTAGGGACAGACGAAGGGACACTGAAGCTTTCTTT.

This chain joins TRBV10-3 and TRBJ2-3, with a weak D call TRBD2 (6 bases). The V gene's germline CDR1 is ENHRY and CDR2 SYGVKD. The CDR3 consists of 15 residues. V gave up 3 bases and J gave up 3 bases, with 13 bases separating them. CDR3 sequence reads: CAISDWGRGTDTQYF. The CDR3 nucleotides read TGTGCCATCAGTGATTGGGGCCGGGGGACAGATACGCAGTATTTT.

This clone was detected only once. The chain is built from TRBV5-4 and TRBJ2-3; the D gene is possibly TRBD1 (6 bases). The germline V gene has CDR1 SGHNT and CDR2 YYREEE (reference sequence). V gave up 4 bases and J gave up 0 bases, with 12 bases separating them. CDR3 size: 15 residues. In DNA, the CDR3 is TGTGCCAGCAGCCGGGACACCTCTAGCACAGATACGCAGTATTTT. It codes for CASSRDTSSTDTQYF.

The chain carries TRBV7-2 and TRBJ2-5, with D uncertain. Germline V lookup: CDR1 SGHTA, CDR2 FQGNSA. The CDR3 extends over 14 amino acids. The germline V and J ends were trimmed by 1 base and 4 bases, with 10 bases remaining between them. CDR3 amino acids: CASSLGTERETQYF. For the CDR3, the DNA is TGTGCCAGCAGCTTAGGTACAGAGAGAGAGACCCAGTACTTC. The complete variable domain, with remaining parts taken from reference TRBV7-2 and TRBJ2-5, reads GAGVSQSPSNKVTEKGKDVELRCDPISGHTALYWYRQSLGQGLEFLIYFQGNSAPDKSGLPSDRFSAERTGGSVSTLTIQRTQQEDSAVYLCASSLGTERETQYFGPGTRLLVL.

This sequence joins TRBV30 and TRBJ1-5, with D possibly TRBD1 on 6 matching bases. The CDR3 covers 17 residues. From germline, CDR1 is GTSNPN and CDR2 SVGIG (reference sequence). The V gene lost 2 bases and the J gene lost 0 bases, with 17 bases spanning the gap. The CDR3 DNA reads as TGTGCCTGGAGTTCGAGGGGGGGATCTTATAGCAATCAGCCCCAGCATTTT. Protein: CAWSSRGGSYSNQPQHF. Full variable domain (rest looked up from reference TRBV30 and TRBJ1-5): SQTIHQWPATLVQPVGSPLSLECTVEGTSNPNLYWYRQAAGRGLQLLFYSVGIGQISSEVPQNLSASRPQDRQFILSSKKLLLSDSGFYLCAWSSRGGSYSNQPQHFGDGTRLSIL.

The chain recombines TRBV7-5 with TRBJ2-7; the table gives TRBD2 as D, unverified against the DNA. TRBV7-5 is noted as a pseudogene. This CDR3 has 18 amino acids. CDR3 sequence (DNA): TGTGCCAGAAGCGCCTCCCCCCCTCGACTAGCGATTACCTACGAGCAGTACTTC. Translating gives CARSASPPRLAITYEQYF.

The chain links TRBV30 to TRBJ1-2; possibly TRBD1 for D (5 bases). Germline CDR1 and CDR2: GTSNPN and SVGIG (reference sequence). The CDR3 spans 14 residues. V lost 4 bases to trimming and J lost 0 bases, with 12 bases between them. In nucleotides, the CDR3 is TGTGCCTGGACGCGACAGAACACTAACTATGGCTACACCTTC. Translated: CAWTRQNTNYGYTF.